These 7 T cell receptor beta chains were all obtained from the same sample, sequenced in a study of blood T cells in healthy people across ages. Then a second PCR, running roughly 6 to 12 cycles, was carried out with a sample-barcoded 5' primer and a J-beta primer mix. TCRdb called the 5' RACE reads again in MiXCR, with one record for every CDR3 protein. The table lists about 900,000 distinct CDR3 sequences, about 44% of them singletons. The source material was blood. The receptors were sampled from a man aged 30 to 45 in good health.

This clonotype came up a few times. This sequence joins TRBV3-1 and TRBJ1-6, with D unclear. Trimming stripped 1 base from V and 9 bases from J, with 4 bases between. Per the germline V gene, CDR1 is LGHDT and CDR2 is YNNKEL (reference sequence). This CDR3 spans 12 amino acids. CDR3 in amino acids: CASSQGGSPLHF. In DNA form, the CDR3 reads TGTGCCAGCAGCCAAGGGGGTTCACCCCTCCACTTT.

The table lists this clonotype with many counts. V and J are TRBV4-1 and TRBJ2-5; D call uncertain. Germline CDR1 is MGHRA and CDR2 is YSYEKL. The germline V and J ends were trimmed by 6 bases and 0 bases, with 11 bases remaining between them. The CDR3 runs 14 residues. The DNA for the CDR3 is TGCGCCAGCAGGATGGAGCTTAACCAAGAGACCCAGTACTTC. Translated: CASRMELNQETQYF.

This clonotype appeared a few times. This chain links TRBV27 with TRBJ2-3; TRBD1 might be the D (5 bases). V lost 4 bases, J lost 10 bases, and 15 bases lay in between. This CDR3 comprises 13 residues. Looked up from germline, CDR1 is MNHEY and CDR2 is SMNVEV (reference sequence). This CDR3 reads CASSSQDEGAQYF. Written as DNA, the CDR3 is TGTGCCAGCAGTTCTCAGGACGAAGGGGCGCAGTATTTT.

The V gene is TRBV4-3, the J gene TRBJ2-2, with D unresolved. V lost 3 bases to trimming and J lost 6 bases, with 11 bases between them. The CDR3 extends over 14 amino acids. Germline CDR1 is LGHNA and CDR2 is YSLEER. CDR3 protein: CASSHMDRAGELFF. The DNA for the CDR3 is TGCGCCAGCAGCCACATGGATAGGGCCGGGGAGCTGTTTTTT.

V gene TRBV5-1 combines with J gene TRBJ2-3; possibly TRBD1 for D (6 bases). This CDR3 is 14 amino acids long. Looked up from germline, CDR1 is SGHRS and CDR2 is YFSETQ. V lost 4 bases, J lost 2 bases, and 11 bases lay in between. CDR3 protein: CASSVTGTTDTQYF. The CDR3 nucleotides read TGCGCCAGCAGCGTCACAGGGACCACAGATACGCAGTATTTT.

This clonotype was found a few times. The chain is built from TRBV5-1 and TRBJ2-7; 7 nucleotides agree with TRBD1. Trimming at V came to 3 bases and at J to 5 bases, leaving 11 bases not matched to a gene. The CDR3 has 15 residues. The V gene's germline CDR1 is SGHRS and CDR2 YFSETQ. In nucleotides, the CDR3 is TGCGCCAGCAGCTCAACAGGGGCTAGAGAGAACGAGCAGTACTTC. Residues: CASSSTGARENEQYF.

This CDR3 reads CASSPETSSGANVLTF. CDR3 nucleotides: TGTGCCAGCAGTCCAGAAACGAGCTCTGGGGCCAACGTCCTGACTTTC. The chain links TRBV6-5 to TRBJ2-6, with D unresolved. Germline loops: CDR1 MNHEY, CDR2 SVGAGI. The CDR3 length is 16 residues. V was trimmed by 5 bases and J by 0 bases, leaving 11 bases between them.